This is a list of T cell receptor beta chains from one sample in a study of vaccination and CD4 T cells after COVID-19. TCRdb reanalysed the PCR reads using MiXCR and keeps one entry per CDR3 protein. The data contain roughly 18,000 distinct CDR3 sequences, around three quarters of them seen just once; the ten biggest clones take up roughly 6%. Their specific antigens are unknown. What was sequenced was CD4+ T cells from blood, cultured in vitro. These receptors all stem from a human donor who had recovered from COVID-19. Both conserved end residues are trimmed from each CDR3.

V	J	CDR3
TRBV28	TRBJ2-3	ASRPTSGSGYTQY
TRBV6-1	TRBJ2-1	AITGAIRTEQF
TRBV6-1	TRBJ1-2	ASRPSGQNGYT
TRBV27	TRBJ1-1	ASSLTGVLGRNTEAF
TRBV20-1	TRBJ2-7	SATGQGVLEQY
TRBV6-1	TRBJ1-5	AAQRARDQPQH
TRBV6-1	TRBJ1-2	ASTMAGTLYGYT
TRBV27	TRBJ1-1	ASSLVTGGVILAF
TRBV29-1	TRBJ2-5	SEGLAQETQY
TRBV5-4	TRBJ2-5	ASSLAGGSLETQY
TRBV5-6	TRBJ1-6	ASSFSGQQNSPLH
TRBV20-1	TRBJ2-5	SAFRTGRLGQETQY
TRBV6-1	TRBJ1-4	ASSLWDRGRRGLEKLF
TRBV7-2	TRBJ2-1	ASSPRWGDNEQF
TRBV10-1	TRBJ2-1	ASSGGSPHNEQF
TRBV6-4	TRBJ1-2	ASSPTPTTTNYGYT
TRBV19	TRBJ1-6	ASSARVQSPLH
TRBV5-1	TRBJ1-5	ASSPGANQPQH
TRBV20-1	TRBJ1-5	SARVGVRQPQH
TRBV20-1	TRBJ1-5	SLRPGQFNQPQH
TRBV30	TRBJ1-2	AWSVGTGYT
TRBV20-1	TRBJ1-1	SARDPLSLEAF
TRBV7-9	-	ASSSGAQGGETQY
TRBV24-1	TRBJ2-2	ATSDPGTTYTGELF
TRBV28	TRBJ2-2	ASSTSGRKAGELF
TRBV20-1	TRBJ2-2	SARGLAESPANTGELF
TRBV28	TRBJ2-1	ASRTGGHSGAEQF
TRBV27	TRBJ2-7	ASSPQGIGTYEQY
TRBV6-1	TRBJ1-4	ASSAGTGVEKLF
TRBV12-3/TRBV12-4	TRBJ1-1	ASSLKEALGAF
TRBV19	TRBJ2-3	ASARGLAGTDTQY
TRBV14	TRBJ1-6	ASSQDRTANSPLH
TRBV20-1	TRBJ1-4	SARPTGTRQEKLF
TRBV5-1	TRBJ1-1	ASSFDRNTEAF
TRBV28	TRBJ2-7	ASSSPSEPGHNLYEQY
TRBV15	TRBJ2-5	ATRNMGQTETQY
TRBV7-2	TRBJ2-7	ASSSTYEQY
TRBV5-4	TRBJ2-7	ASSPVDRASYEQY
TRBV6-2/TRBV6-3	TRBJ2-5	ASTRTSGSRETQY